This T cell receptor (beta chain) is drawn from a study of blood T cell repertoires in COVID-19. Study in general: From the United States, Italy and Spain came samples of acute and convalescent COVID-19. T cells, B-cell-depleted T cells, or PBMCs provided the cDNA or gDNA that served as material.

Original processing methods: Cell counts per sample came from amplifying reference gene primers. Assay: immunoSEQ multiplex PCR; the TCRdb copy retains only in-frame clones and omits some. V and J calls and clone size are as listed in that table; D and trimming were resolved from the DNA. The data contain some 97,000 clones, approximately 86% of them singletons. The table lists this clone with a count of one. Two negative PCRs, clearance, or symptom resolution characterized the recovered Cohort 3 donors. CDR3 length: 14 residues. Germline V CDR1 and CDR2: ENHRY, SYGVKD. Trimming took 2 bases from V and 7 from J, leaving 11 bases between them.

The sample was PBMCs or T cells enriched from blood (not recorded which). The chain employs TRBV10-3 and TRBJ1-4, with TRBD1 as a possible D gene (5 bases). The receptor was derived from a woman aged 45-65 years who had recovered from COVID-19. The CDR3 DNA reads as TGTGCCATCAGTGAGGGGGACGGGGGTGAAAAACTGTTTTTT. Amino acid sequence: CAISEGDGGEKLFF.